This passage covers 16 T cell receptor beta chains from one sample sequenced in a study of cytomegalovirus exposure and HLA in healthy donors. Amplification used 60 Vbeta primers and 13 Jbeta primers. Sequencing used immunoSEQ multiplex PCR; TCRdb keeps in-frame clones, though not all of them. The data contain 150,000 to 200,000 clones, 62% of them singletons. Input material: PBMCs. The receptors stem from a middle-aged man in good health and CMV-seronegative.

This clone was counted between two and nine times. The rearrangement links TRBV9 to TRBJ2-2, with 11 nucleotides matching TRBD2. Germline V gives CDR1 SGDLS, CDR2 YYNGEE. The length of the CDR3 is 18 residues. V was pared by 0 bases and J by 6 bases, with 10 bases of the junction left unmatched. For the CDR3, the DNA is TGTGCCAGCAGCGTAGCCACGCGGCTAGCGGGGGGCTCCGGGGAGCTGTTTTTT. Its translation is CASSVATRLAGGSGELFF.

This chain joins TRBV7-9 and TRBJ2-3; weak D call: TRBD1 (5 bases). The germline CDR1 and CDR2 sequences are SEHNR and FQNEAQ (reference sequence). CDR3 length: 15 residues. Trimming took off 5 bases at V and 5 bases at J, with 17 bases between the two ends. CDR3 sequence: CASSRWGAGGDTQYF. The CDR3 region has the DNA TGTGCCAGCAGCCGCTGGGGCGCCGGTGGAGATACGCAGTATTTT.

Written as DNA, the CDR3 is TGTGCCAGCAGTGAAAGTCGGCGCCCGGGAGGCTACACCTTC. Amino acid sequence: CASSESRRPGGYTF. J is TRBJ1-2 and V is TRBV6-1; D is unclear. Germline CDR1 is MNHNS and CDR2 is SASEGT. V shed 2 bases and J shed 8 bases, with 15 bases lying between them. The CDR3 consists of 14 residues.

The J gene is TRBJ2-7, the V gene TRBV29-1; 9 bases line up with TRBD2. The CDR3 is 13 amino acids. Germline trimming cut 7 bases from V and 6 bases from J; bases unmatched to any gene: 10. From germline, CDR1 is SQVTM and CDR2 ANQGSEA. This CDR3 reads CSAHSGSRSEQYF. The CDR3 nucleotides read TGCAGCGCCCATAGCGGGAGTCGATCCGAGCAGTACTTC.

This clone was seen more than once but under ten times. The chain is built from TRBV5-6 and TRBJ1-1; tentatively, D is TRBD1 (6 bases). V dropped 2 bases and J dropped 7 bases, with 15 bases sitting between them. The CDR3 sequence is 14 residues long. The germline gives CDR1 SGHDT, CDR2 YYEEEE. Here the CDR3 DNA reads TGTGCCAGCAGCTTCCCGACAGGCGATCTTGAAGCTTTCTTT. Its protein product is CASSFPTGDLEAFF.

The J gene is TRBJ2-7, the V gene TRBV5-1; perhaps TRBD1 as D (6 bases). V was pared by 4 bases and J by 4 bases, with 18 bases between. The CDR3 is 15 residues long. Germline CDR1 reads SGHRS; CDR2 reads YFSETQ. CDR3 protein: CASSVGQTGWYEQYF. The CDR3 coding sequence is TGCGCCAGCAGCGTAGGACAGACGGGGTGGTACGAGCAGTACTTC.

The V gene is TRBV19, the J gene TRBJ1-5; D unclear. V lost 7 bases to trimming and J lost 9 bases, with 19 bases between them. The CDR3 length is 14 residues. Germline CDR1 is LNHDA and CDR2 is SQIVND (reference sequence). CDR3 region: CASNKGYEGGPQHF. CDR3 nucleotide sequence: TGTGCCAGTAACAAAGGTTATGAGGGTGGGCCCCAGCATTTT.

The rearrangement uses TRBV15 and TRBJ1-4; D perhaps matches TRBD1 (6 bases). Germline loops: CDR1 LNHNV, CDR2 YYDKDF (reference sequence). Trimming took off 1 base at V and 8 bases at J, with 14 bases between the two ends. The CDR3 has 15 amino acids. In nucleotides, the CDR3 is TGTGCCACCAGCAGAGGCGACGGCCAGGGGGAAAAACTGTTTTTT. Translated: CATSRGDGQGEKLFF.

The chain has TRBV6-6 and TRBJ1-1, with 10 bases lining up with TRBD1. V dropped 2 bases and J dropped 5; count of bases not matched to a gene: 8. The CDR3 spans 16 residues. Germline CDR1 reads MNHNY; CDR2 reads SVGAGI (reference sequence). In DNA form, the CDR3 reads TGTGCCAGCAGTTACGATCCGGGACAGGGGATAACTGAAGCTTTCTTT. Protein product: CASSYDPGQGITEAFF.

A single count supports this clone. The V gene is TRBV5-1, the J gene TRBJ2-3; TRBD1 aligns across 9 bases. V shed 5 bases, J shed 7 bases, and the junction held 8 bases outside the gene matches. The CDR3 length is 14 residues. Germline V gene data show CDR1 as SGHRS and CDR2 as YFSETQ. The CDR3 is CASREGTGTNTQYF. As DNA, the CDR3 is TGCGCCAGCAGGGAGGGGACAGGGACAAATACGCAGTATTTT.

The chain carries TRBV5-3 and TRBJ1-3; TRBD1 is a possible D gene (6 bases). TRBV5-3 is an open reading frame whose function is uncertain. The CDR3 contains 18 residues. The V and J ends lost 1 base and 0 bases respectively, with 17 bases between them. DNA of the CDR3: TGTGCCAGAAGCTTGAGGTCAGGACAGTGGAGCTCTGGAAACACCATATATTTT. Translated, it gives CARSLRSGQWSSGNTIYF.

This clone was picked up a small number of times. The chain joins TRBV6-5 to TRBJ2-5; 8 nucleotides match TRBD2. V dropped 5 bases and J dropped 5; count of bases not matched to a gene: 4. Germline CDR1 and CDR2: MNHEY and SVGAGI. The CDR3 runs to 13 residues. The CDR3 reads CASSGGGKETQYF. CDR3 coding DNA: TGTGCCAGCAGTGGCGGGGGGAAGGAGACCCAGTACTTC.

V is TRBV5-1 and J is TRBJ1-4; D not resolved. Trimming took off 7 bases at V and 5 bases at J, with 12 bases between the two ends. CDR3 length: 13 amino acids. Germline lookup yields CDR1 SGHRS and CDR2 YFSETQ. CDR3 coding DNA: TGCGCCAGCGCGCTTCGCGTCAATGAAAAACTGTTTTTT. Amino acids: CASALRVNEKLFF.

This clone turned up a few times. CDR3 residues: CASSKLAGPYEQYF. CDR3 sequence (DNA): TGTGCCAGCTCCAAACTAGCGGGCCCCTACGAGCAGTACTTC. The chain couples TRBV2 to TRBJ2-5; TRBD2 matches at 9 bases. The J call may be faulty, since TRBJ2-7 better matches the DNA end. There are 14 residues in the CDR3. The V gene's germline CDR1 is SNHLY and CDR2 FYNNEI.

The gene calls are TRBV11-3 and TRBJ1-6, with 9 bases aligning to TRBD1. The germline V gene encodes CDR1 SGHNT and CDR2 YENEEA. The CDR3 is 17 residues long. V lost 2 bases and J lost 4; bases outside the gene matches: 6. The CDR3 sequence: CASSLSTGGKYNSPLHF. DNA for the CDR3: TGTGCCAGCAGCTTAAGTACAGGGGGCAAGTATAATTCACCCCTCCACTTT.

The chain has TRBV5-1 and TRBJ2-5, with 7 positions matching TRBD1. The CDR3 spans 14 residues. V lost 3 bases and J lost 5; bases outside the gene matches: 7. Germline CDR1 SGHRS, CDR2 YFSETQ. CDR3 residues: CASSSTGSGETQYF. The CDR3 DNA reads TGCGCCAGCAGCTCGACAGGGTCGGGTGAGACCCAGTACTTC. Looking up the rest from reference TRBV5-1 and TRBJ2-5 gives the full variable domain: KAGVTQTPRYLIKTRGQQVTLSCSPISGHRSVSWYQQTPGQGLQFLFEYFSETQRNKGNFPGRFSGRQFSNSRSEMNVSTLELGDSALYLCASSSTGSGETQYFGPGTRLLVL.